This TCR beta chain originates from a study of naive and memory T cell subsets (dated by TCRdb to 2016 to 2017). A note on the overall study: Sorted naive and memory T cell subsets from peripheral blood were analyzed in the study using a UMI-based, open-source pipeline for TCR alpha and beta sequencing. RNA was DNase-treated and reverse transcribed with TCR constant-region primers, mostly using SuperScript III. The results of the functional CMV T cell responses matched the IgG serology results in every case.

From the cysteine through the phenylalanine, the CDR3 covers 14 amino acids. Just the 42-base CDR3 DNA is kept, in frame starting at base 1. Via the germline V gene, CDR1 is SGHDT and CDR2 YYEEEE. The germline ends are 7 bases apart after V is trimmed by 0 bases and J by 3 bases. Preparation of the library involved UMI-ligation and nested PCR. The beta constant-region primer was an equimolar mix of two oligonucleotides covering both TRBC1 and TRBC2. A single-stranded oligonucleotide carrying the SP2 primer and a 12-nucleotide UMI was ligated to the 3' end of the cDNA by T4 RNA ligase 1. The ligated cDNA went through four rounds of PCR with nested alpha and beta constant-region primers together with the SP2 primer. The ligation reaction was incubated at 16°C for roughly 19-24 hours. To avoid over-amplification, PCR2 was usually performed as a SYBR Green qPCR and halted once a predetermined threshold was reached. All purifications after the first were performed with Agencourt AMPure XP magnetic beads. Libraries were quantified by Qubit and checked on a TapeStation, with a main peak expected near 650 bp. Sequencing of the pooled libraries was done on an Illumina MiSeq using v2 2x251 paired-end kits, which typically yielded about 1-2 million reads per sample. Libraries were pooled at 4 nM per sample, and about 4.5-7.5% PhiX was added to improve cluster recognition. The study's own analysis went as follows. Decombinator assigned V and J genes to Demultiplexor-processed FASTQ reads by tag matching, allowing a single base-pair mismatch. By using UMIs, Collapsinator corrected both sequencing errors and the frequency errors caused by PCR heterogeneity. TCRs were translated and CDR3s were extracted from the conserved cysteine to the FGXG phenylalanine by CDR3Translator, with non-productive sequences being flagged. Gini, Shannon entropy and inverse Simpson indices were calculated on repertoires that had been subsampled to equal numbers of UMI-defined TCRs. Within the linear range, a power law was fitted by maximum likelihood to the distributions of clonotype abundance. For one naive CD8 sample, the pipeline and MIGEC produced similar UMI counts, unique TCR numbers and clonal distributions. The repertoires were searched for approximately 7,000 CMV-associated CDR3 sequences that had been compiled from VDJdb and a published dataset. TCRdb passed the public sequencing reads through fastp at Q25 and MiXCR, retaining productive beta sequences. Each entry is one CDR3 protein sequence, shown with its most common DNA and genes. These V and J calls originate from TCRdb's pipeline instead of the authors' own analysis. The sample contains 70,000 to 95,000 distinct CDR3 sequences, 7% of them found a single time. The biggest ten clones account for 1.6% of the sample.

Separate amplification of TCR alpha and beta chain libraries was performed from the second PCR step onward. CMV status of each donor was established by measuring IFNgamma production from CD4+ T cells after fresh PBMCs were stimulated overnight with CMV viral lysate. Miltenyi beads were used first to positively select CD4 T cells, and CD8 T cells were then positively selected from the CD4-negative fraction. Cells were stained for CD3, CD4, CD8, CD45RA, CD27 and a live/dead dye and were sorted on a BD Aria II into four subsets based on CD45RA and CD27. Blood came from a few healthy volunteers, each fractionated into CD4 and CD8 T cells and then into four differentiation subsets. Roughly 0.12 L of peripheral blood was taken from each donor, and PBMC were separated by density-gradient centrifugation on Ficoll-Paque PLUS. Sorted cells were lysed in RLT buffer, after which RNA was extracted using a Qiagen RNeasy kit and stored at -80 degrees C.

Overall study outcomes, separate from this receptor: RNA-based TCR counts may be influenced by expression changes linked to T cell activation and differentiation. No ground truth was available to validate the repertoire findings for the naive and memory subsets. After error correction, only a single occurrence was seen for over 85% of naive TCR sequences, so much steeper abundance distributions were produced than in memory subsets. In both CD4 and CD8 cells, going from naive through CM, EM and EMRA, the Gini index went up while Shannon and inverse Simpson diversity went down. Clonotypes were defined as single alpha or beta chain sequences, not paired alpha/beta receptors. TCR abundance followed a power law whose exponent differed between naive and memory subsets but was consistent across the three individuals.

This clonotype was found a few times. Its antigen is not yet known. The sample holds no much larger clone one base away, and base qualities are not on file. Sequencing used central memory CD4+ T cells from blood. Explained via the paper, the cell subset or site label denotes: central memory, CD45RA- CD27+. The TCR originated in a human donor in good health. Here the chain combines TRBV5-6 and TRBJ1-5, with no confident D gene call. The CDR3 sequence is CASSLGQVNQPQHF. The DNA reads TGTGCCAGCAGCTTGGGTCAGGTCAATCAGCCCCAGCATTTT.